The subject of this entry is one T cell receptor beta chain. Its antigen is currently not known. Nothing much larger sits one base from this clone, and base qualities are not available. CDR1 and CDR2 are drawn from the germline V gene: KGHSH, LQKENI. From the cysteine up to the phenylalanine, the CDR3 has a length of 15 residues. Here the CDR3 DNA is all that survives: 45 bases in frame from base 1. Between the V and J ends, shortened by 3 bases and 0 bases respectively, the junction contains 12 bases. The cohort comprised several hundred healthy bone marrow donors. At the time of sampling, all cohort members were nominally healthy, though unrecorded immune exposures were likely present. The donor was CMV seropositive and belonged to the group of 250 to 300 seropositive cohort members. Each donor provided a peripheral blood sample, and peripheral blood mononuclear cells were used for TCR beta sequencing. Genomic DNA extraction from the blood cell samples was performed with the Qiagen DNeasy Blood Extraction Kit.

This entry comes from a study of cytomegalovirus exposure and HLA in healthy donors (dated by TCRdb to between 2016 and 2019). Regarding the research as a whole: According to an earlier analysis of 587 of the donors, about 190 million T cells yielded 90 million to 130 million unique TCR beta sequences and 276 Gb of sequence data. In addition to the first cohort of about 650 subjects, a separate validation cohort of 100 to 150 different subjects was used. An early release covering roughly 640 HLA-typed donors comprised about 300 gigabases of sequencing data and around 86 million unique TCR sequences. To predict cytomegalovirus infection status, the study brought together high-throughput TCR immunosequencing, statistical association of individual TCRs with disease status, and machine learning. Donor age, sex, ethnicity and CMV serostatus were compiled together with the repertoire data. Using immunosequencing, the study profiled T cell repertoires from 640 or so subjects and related those repertoires to cytomegalovirus serostatus. Every repertoire in the discovery cohort had been generated on one and the same sequencing platform. In an earlier analysis of about 590 of the donors, high-throughput TCR beta sequencing was used to judge whether each TCR beta V gene segment behaved as functional or pseudogenic. Because of strong linkage in the cohort, five DR-DQ haplotypes were treated as single units for association and clustering. Rather than drawing on any new phenotypic data, the later analysis identified candidate immune exposures from TCR beta sequences and the way those sequences occurred across donors. A later analysis re-analyzed previously published TCR beta repertoires from about 730 donors and added high-resolution HLA genotyping to study TCR occurrence patterns. The study was designed to test whether signatures of past pathogen exposure could be identified by cataloging public T cell receptors. Typing coverage differed by locus: A, B, C, DRB1 and DQB1 were typed in roughly 620-640 donors, DQA1 in 500 to 550, DPA1 in roughly 590, and DPB1 in just under 480. Genome-wide SNP genotypes for about 60% of the roughly 700 donors were used in a later genetic analysis, which treated that subset as a discovery cohort. Class I and class II HLA loci were covered by the typing at four-digit resolution. The genetic ancestry cluster associated with self-reported Caucasian donors included around 76% of the 350 to 500 genotyped donors. Among some 400 genotyped donors of the cohort, an average of about 220,000 unique TCR beta nucleotide sequences was sequenced per donor, of which about 19% were non-productive. Beyond this particular receptor, the publication reports: Several of the top co-occurrence clusters appeared to be linked to parvovirus B19, influenza, CMV and Epstein-Barr virus, according to a later analysis. Because the 87-base-pair reads could not distinguish some IMGT-functional V segments, including TRBV6-2 and TRBV6-3, those segments were excluded. In a later analysis, most CMV-associated TCR beta chains were found to appear HLA-restricted, with HLA associations seemingly driven largely by CMV exposure. Only TCR beta chains were sequenced in this cohort, and the absence of alpha or paired-chain data limited detectable features. The sequencing pipeline was judged likely to have produced a cluster of highly shared sequence variants as a technical artifact. In a later analysis, TCR association rates were found to vary across HLA loci, with the most associated TCRs seen for DRB1 alleles and the fewest for HLA-C alleles. Roughly uniform sequencing depth across donors was assumed in presence/absence analyses, although this assumption may not hold. The study gave a list of 150 to 200 TCR beta chains associated with cytomegalovirus. CMV serostatus was the only immune exposure information available for the cohort. When HLA alleles, especially DR and DQ, strongly co-occurred, attributing TCR associations to individual alleles was difficult. Most TCR sequences were observed very rarely across donors, whereas some public TCRs were present in many individuals. A further reported finding was that TCR beta sequences accurately predicted the HLA-A and HLA-B alleles for most subjects in the first cohort. Three of the identified cytomegalovirus-associated TCR beta chains were confirmed in vitro to be specific for cytomegalovirus antigens. According to a later genetic analysis, donors in an Asian-associated ancestry cluster had fewer N-insertions in productive TCRs than the approximately 670-donor mean. It was suggested by the authors that the approach could potentially be generalized to other disease states and immunological phenotypes. In a later analysis, HLA-associated TCR beta chains were found to be more clonally expanded and to have lower generation probabilities than equally common non-associated chains. In an earlier analysis of fewer than 700 of the donors, most TCR beta V segments appeared in productive rearrangements about 87% or about 30% of the time, broadly matching IMGT annotations. In a later analysis, some 17,000 TCR beta sequences were associated with specific HLA alleles at a false discovery rate of 0.05. Cytomegalovirus status was reported to be diagnosed by the classifier with high specificity and sensitivity in both the original and validation cohorts. Because HLA typing was missing for some donors at each locus, association tests included only the typed subset. Correlated functional status among segregating V segments might be attributable to linkage disequilibrium, but an unknown experimental factor could not be ruled out. Because counts were too low, about 15 rarely observed V segments, including chromosome 9 orphons, were left out of the earlier analysis of a few hundred of the donors. An association between a missense DCLRE1C variant and V-gene and J-gene trimming of TCR beta chains was found in a later genetic analysis and replicated in an independent cohort.

The library was prepared using the immunoSEQ multiplex PCR assay. A mixture of 60 forward primers for TCR Vbeta segments and 13 reverse primers for TCR Jbeta segments was used in the multiplex PCR. The CDR3 region of rearranged TCR beta genes was amplified from genomic DNA with a multiplex PCR assay. On the Illumina HiSeq System, the amplified TCR beta libraries were sequenced as 87-base-pair reads. The authors processed their data as follows. A later analysis tallied 75 million to 85 million unique TCR beta chains across the approximately 670 repertoires, and some 10 million of those chains were shared by two or more donors. Raw reads were error-corrected and collapsed into unique sequences with a nearest-neighbor algorithm that merged closely related sequences to remove PCR and sequencing errors. CDR3 sequences were aligned to IMGT reference sequences to assign V, D and J gene segments. For a sequence to be retained, a match of at least six nucleotides was required to both a V gene segment and a J gene segment. A rearrangement was called productive if the CDR3 had no stop codons and remained in frame with V and J, and every other rearrangement was called non-productive. Following IMGT convention, CDR3 was defined as the stretch from the second conserved V-encoded cysteine up to the conserved J-encoded phenylalanine. The earlier analysis of about 610 of the donors excluded any sequence lacking an unambiguous match to a single V gene segment. An earlier analysis of almost 600 of the donors classified V segments as functional when productive rearrangements were above 56.7% and as segregating when the standard deviation between donors was above 5%. To diagnose cytomegalovirus status from the catalog of TCR beta chain sequences, a statistical classification framework was built. In a later analysis, V and J genes were assigned by comparing TCR nucleotide sequences against IMGT/GENE-DB human TR gene sequences. Using the TCRdist pipeline, a later analysis assigned CDR3 sequences along with most-parsimonious VDJ recombination scenarios. In a later analysis, each TCR beta chain was defined by its CDR3 amino acid sequence together with its V-gene family, and reads without a unique V-gene family were excluded. To address suspected cross-contamination and a sequencing artifact, a later analysis removed approximately 600 highly shared, low-generation-probability nucleotide sequences. For each public chain, a later analysis derived a clonal expansion index from normalized ranks of inferred template counts within each repertoire. In a later analysis, generation probabilities were computed using a VDJ recombination model fitted to out-of-frame rearrangements, and the results were checked against IGoR. In a later analysis, hypergeometric tests were used to score TCR-TCR, TCR-HLA and TCR-CMV co-occurrence, with a repertoire-size bias correction applied to TCR pairs. False discovery rates were estimated in a later analysis by permuting HLA or CMV assignments 20 times. In a later analysis, co-occurring TCRs were grouped using DBSCAN, and TCRdist sequence similarity was added for clustering within HLA-allele-positive subsets. For co-occurrence clustering, repertoires with fewer than 30,000 or more than 120,000 public chains were excluded, along with roughly 5 repertoires with anomalous nucleotide sharing. In TCRdb, the immuneACCESS table is reduced to in-frame sequences with V and J assigned. These tables do not hold every clone; where another copy was compared, an unresolved V gene accounts for under half, and the others remain unexplained. The V and J calls and clone size are taken from that table; D and trimming were inferred from the DNA. Present in this sample are 120,000 or so clones, roughly two thirds of which were seen just once. Around 1.6% of the sample comes from the top ten.

The receptor was isolated from a man younger than 40 in good health and CMV-seropositive. The receptor chain draws on TRBV18 and TRBJ2-7, with TRBD2 tentatively as D gene (6 bases match). Sequenced input: PBMCs. The encoded CDR3 is CASSPGIAVSYEQYF. The DNA sequence is TGTGCCAGCTCACCGGGGATAGCGGTCTCCTACGAGCAGTACTTC.